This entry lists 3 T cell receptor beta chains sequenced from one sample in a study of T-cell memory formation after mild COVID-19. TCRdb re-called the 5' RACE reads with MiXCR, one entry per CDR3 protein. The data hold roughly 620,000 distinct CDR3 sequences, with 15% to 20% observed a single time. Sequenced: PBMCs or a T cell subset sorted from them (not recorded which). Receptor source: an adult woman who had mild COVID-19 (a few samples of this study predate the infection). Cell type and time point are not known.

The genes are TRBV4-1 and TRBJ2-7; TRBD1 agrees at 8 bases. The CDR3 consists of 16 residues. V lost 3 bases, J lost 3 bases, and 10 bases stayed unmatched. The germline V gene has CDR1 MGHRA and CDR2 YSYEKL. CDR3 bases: TGCGCCAGCAGCCAGCAGATCGTAGGACAGGGCTACGAGCAGTACTTC. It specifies CASSQQIVGQGYEQYF.

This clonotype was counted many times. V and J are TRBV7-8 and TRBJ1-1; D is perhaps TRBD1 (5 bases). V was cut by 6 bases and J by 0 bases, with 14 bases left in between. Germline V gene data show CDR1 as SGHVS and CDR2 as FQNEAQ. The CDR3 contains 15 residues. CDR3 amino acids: CASRSSGALNTEAFF. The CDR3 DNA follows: TGTGCCAGCAGGTCCTCCGGGGCTTTGAACACTGAAGCTTTCTTT.

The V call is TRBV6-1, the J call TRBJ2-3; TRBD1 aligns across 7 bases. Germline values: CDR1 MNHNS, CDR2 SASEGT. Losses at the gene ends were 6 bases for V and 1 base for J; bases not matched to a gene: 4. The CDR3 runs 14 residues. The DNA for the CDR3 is TGTGCCAGCAGATTACAGGGGCGCACAGATACGCAGTATTTT. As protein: CASRLQGRTDTQYF.